These 3 T cell receptor beta chains came from one sample sequenced in a study of blood T cell repertoires in COVID-19. Method: immunoSEQ multiplex PCR; TCRdb's copy keeps in-frame clones and lacks some. This sample carries about 59,000 clones, about 73% of them seen once, and the ten largest clones take roughly 14%. The sample comprised peripheral blood. The receptors were gathered from an older woman with acute or convalescent COVID-19.

Only a few counts were recorded for this clone. The chain joins TRBV9 to TRBJ2-2, with 9 bases identical to TRBD1. V lost 2 bases, J lost 4 bases, and 12 bases stayed unmatched. Germline assignment: CDR1 SGDLS and CDR2 YYNGEE. The CDR3 is 18 residues long. The DNA of the CDR3 is TGTGCCAGCAGCGTCTATCCAGCCCCGGGACAGGGCACCGGGGAGCTGTTTTTT. It specifies CASSVYPAPGQGTGELFF.

J is TRBJ2-2 and V is TRBV2, with TRBD1 matching over 9 bases. The CDR3 extends over 15 amino acids. CDR1 and CDR2 (germline): SNHLY, FYNNEI. The J segment lost 7 bases and the V segment lost 4 bases, leaving 7 bases of the junction unmatched. Here the CDR3 reads CASSVRTGAVGELFF. CDR3 DNA: TGTGCCAGCAGTGTTCGGACAGGGGCGGTCGGGGAGCTGTTTTTT.

The rearrangement links TRBV6-4 to TRBJ1-1; tentatively, D is TRBD1 (6 bases). The CDR3 runs to 14 residues. Germline CDR1 is MRHNA and CDR2 is SNTAGT. Trimming shortened V by 4 bases and J by 1 base, and 10 bases separated the two germline ends. The CDR3 nucleotides are TGTGCCAGCAGTGTTGGCAGGGGGAACACTGAAGCTTTCTTT. Its protein is CASSVGRGNTEAFF.